Listed below are T cell receptor beta chains from one sample, sequenced in a study of PD-1 blockade in classical Hodgkin lymphoma. Sequenced by immunoSEQ multiplex PCR; TCRdb stores in-frame clones only, minus some. This repertoire shows about 93,000 clones, 78% found once; its top ten account for 8% to 9.5%. The specimen was peripheral blood mononuclear cells (PBMCs), collected before the fourth cycle of nivolumab. All receptors come from a human donor with classical Hodgkin lymphoma. CDR3s include the opening cysteine and the closing phenylalanine or tryptophan. Each record gives: V gene, J gene, CDR3 protein.

v_gene: TRBV7-2; j_gene: TRBJ2-7; CDR3aa: CASSPGEYEQYF
v_gene: TRBV18; j_gene: TRBJ1-4; CDR3aa: CASSLGEKLFF
v_gene: TRBV2; j_gene: TRBJ1-4; CDR3aa: CASSGGQFIAKLFF
v_gene: TRBV2; j_gene: TRBJ2-2; CDR3aa: CASSESGLDTGELFF
v_gene: TRBV10-3; j_gene: TRBJ2-7; CDR3aa: CAISAGQGPYEQYF
v_gene: TRBV5-6; j_gene: TRBJ1-1; CDR3aa: CASSLKPHDTMNTEAFF
v_gene: TRBV29-1; j_gene: TRBJ1-1; CDR3aa: CSVGGRGGNTEAFF
v_gene: TRBV29-1; j_gene: TRBJ1-2; CDR3aa: CSVGGGAYGYTF
v_gene: TRBV5-1; j_gene: TRBJ1-1; CDR3aa: CASRGTPENTEAFF
v_gene: TRBV18; j_gene: TRBJ2-3; CDR3aa: CASIKSGKATDTQYF
v_gene: TRBV7-9; j_gene: TRBJ1-1; CDR3aa: CASSLDGTALNTEAFF
v_gene: TRBV5-1; j_gene: TRBJ2-3; CDR3aa: CASSGGTATTDTQYF
v_gene: TRBV16; j_gene: TRBJ1-2; CDR3aa: CASSQSHGQGGYTF
v_gene: TRBV19; j_gene: TRBJ2-7; CDR3aa: CASSISGYEQYF
v_gene: TRBV27; j_gene: TRBJ1-2; CDR3aa: CASTQGWGYGYTF
v_gene: TRBV7-9; j_gene: TRBJ1-2; CDR3aa: CASSPWTGAGYGYTF
v_gene: TRBV7-8; j_gene: TRBJ1-2; CDR3aa: CASSLAANGYTF
v_gene: TRBV19; j_gene: TRBJ1-5; CDR3aa: CASSNRYNQPQHF
v_gene: TRBV7-3; j_gene: TRBJ1-6; CDR3aa: CASSLKLNSPLHF
v_gene: TRBV7-8; j_gene: TRBJ1-1; CDR3aa: CASSPPRGTNSLNTEAFF
v_gene: TRBV6-5; j_gene: TRBJ2-5; CDR3aa: CASSYSGTAETQYF
v_gene: TRBV5-6; j_gene: TRBJ1-2; CDR3aa: CASSLGGSGTVYGYTF
v_gene: TRBV6-5; j_gene: TRBJ2-7; CDR3aa: CASSSPPAGYEQYF
v_gene: TRBV6-6; j_gene: TRBJ2-1; CDR3aa: CASSYRMREGNNEQFF
v_gene: TRBV19; j_gene: TRBJ2-7; CDR3aa: CASSVPGQFYEQYF
v_gene: TRBV30; j_gene: TRBJ2-3; CDR3aa: CAWSTGSDTQYF
v_gene: TRBV5-1; j_gene: TRBJ2-7; CDR3aa: CASSLGTASYEQYF
v_gene: TRBV28; j_gene: TRBJ1-2; CDR3aa: CASAWYDGYTF
v_gene: TRBV11-2; j_gene: TRBJ2-3; CDR3aa: CASSTSTDTQYF
v_gene: TRBV18; j_gene: TRBJ1-1; CDR3aa: CASSPPISRNTEAFF
v_gene: TRBV5-1; j_gene: TRBJ2-7; CDR3aa: CASSLVVAGEQYF
v_gene: TRBV7-3; j_gene: TRBJ2-3; CDR3aa: CASSLRGAPTDTQYF
v_gene: TRBV6-8; j_gene: TRBJ2-1; CDR3aa: CASTQPRQTSGRTNEQFF
v_gene: TRBV2; j_gene: TRBJ1-2; CDR3aa: CASNAFGYTF
v_gene: TRBV12-5; j_gene: TRBJ1-2; CDR3aa: CASGSSRDYGYTF
v_gene: TRBV6-4; j_gene: TRBJ2-2; CDR3aa: CASSDSRGGLPGELFF
v_gene: TRBV5-1; j_gene: TRBJ1-2; CDR3aa: CASSLVGSNYGYTF
v_gene: TRBV4-1; j_gene: TRBJ2-3; CDR3aa: CASSRIGGVQFTDTQYF
v_gene: TRBV19; j_gene: TRBJ2-3; CDR3aa: CASSRGLAGTDTQYF
v_gene: TRBV27; j_gene: TRBJ2-7; CDR3aa: CASSRSLGNYEQYF
v_gene: TRBV5-8; j_gene: TRBJ2-3; CDR3aa: CASSFDRGADTQYF
v_gene: TRBV4-2; j_gene: TRBJ1-5; CDR3aa: CASSQDEGQPQHF
v_gene: TRBV6-5; j_gene: TRBJ1-2; CDR3aa: CASSYAGNYGYTF
v_gene: TRBV5-6; j_gene: TRBJ1-2; CDR3aa: CASSLLTGFYGYTF
v_gene: TRBV6-5; j_gene: TRBJ2-3; CDR3aa: CASSYSWSGSGTQYF
v_gene: TRBV19; j_gene: TRBJ1-3; CDR3aa: CASSGAEALISGNTIYF
v_gene: TRBV2; j_gene: TRBJ2-1; CDR3aa: CASSEAGSGGGTYNEQFF
v_gene: TRBV6-6; j_gene: TRBJ1-4; CDR3aa: CASSQRQGQTNEKLFF
v_gene: TRBV11-2; j_gene: TRBJ1-5; CDR3aa: CASSLATYQPQHF
v_gene: TRBV5-1; j_gene: TRBJ2-1; CDR3aa: CASSIDSPYNEQFF
v_gene: TRBV10-3; j_gene: TRBJ1-5; CDR3aa: CAISDTDNQPQHF
v_gene: TRBV7-2; j_gene: TRBJ1-6; CDR3aa: CASSPGTYNSPLHF
v_gene: TRBV18; j_gene: TRBJ2-5; CDR3aa: CASSPPSGLETQYF
v_gene: TRBV7-8; j_gene: TRBJ1-5; CDR3aa: CASSRRDQPQHF
v_gene: TRBV7-2; j_gene: TRBJ1-3; CDR3aa: CASSSTSGNTIYF
v_gene: TRBV5-5; j_gene: TRBJ1-4; CDR3aa: CASSSYRETNEKLFF
v_gene: TRBV5-6; j_gene: TRBJ2-7; CDR3aa: CASSLGQGYYEQYF